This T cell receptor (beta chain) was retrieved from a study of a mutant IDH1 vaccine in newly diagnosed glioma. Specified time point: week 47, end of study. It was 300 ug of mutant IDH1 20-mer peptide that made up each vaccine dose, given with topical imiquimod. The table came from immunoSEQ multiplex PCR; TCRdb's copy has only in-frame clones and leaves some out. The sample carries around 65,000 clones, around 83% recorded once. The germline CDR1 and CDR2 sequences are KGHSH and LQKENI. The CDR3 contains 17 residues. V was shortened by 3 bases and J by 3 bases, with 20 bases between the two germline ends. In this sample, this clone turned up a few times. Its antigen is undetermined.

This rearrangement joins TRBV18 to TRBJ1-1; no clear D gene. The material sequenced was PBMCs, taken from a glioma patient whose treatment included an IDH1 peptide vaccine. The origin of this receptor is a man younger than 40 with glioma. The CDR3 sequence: CASSPVRFGDKYTEAFF. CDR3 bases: TGTGCCAGCTCACCGGTTAGGTTTGGGGATAAGTACACTGAAGCTTTCTTT.